A single sample is the source of the 19 T cell receptor beta chains below, sequenced in a study of blood T cell repertoires in COVID-19. TCRdb's table, derived via immunoSEQ multiplex PCR, lists solely in-frame clones and lacks some. The table lists 200,000 to 250,000 clones, 82% of them singletons. The sample was peripheral blood. The receptors come from a middle-aged woman with acute or convalescent COVID-19.

This chain uses TRBV5-1 with TRBJ1-6, with 8 bases that match TRBD1. Germline CDR1 reads SGHRS; CDR2 reads YFSETQ. CDR3 length: 16 amino acids. V lost 3 bases, J lost 7 bases, and 9 bases stayed unmatched. The CDR3 region is CASSSRGRGENSPLHF. For the CDR3, the DNA is TGCGCCAGCAGCTCCAGGGGGCGTGGAGAAAATTCACCCCTCCACTTT.

The genes are TRBV5-4 and TRBJ2-7; D possibly corresponds to TRBD1 (5 bases). Germline lookup yields CDR1 SGHNT and CDR2 YYREEE (reference sequence). Deletions cut 0 bases from V and 2 bases from J, with 12 bases between. This CDR3 comprises 15 residues. CDR3 nucleotide sequence: TGTGCCAGCAGCTTGGCTGGCAGACAGACCTACGAGCAGTACTTC. Protein: CASSLAGRQTYEQYF.

The chain joins TRBV11-3 to TRBJ2-3, with TRBD2 as a possible D gene (5 bases). Between the trimmed V and J ends, which lost 4 bases and 2 bases, there was a span of 10 bases. Germline lookup yields CDR1 SGHNT and CDR2 YENEEA. The CDR3 is made up of 14 amino acids. CDR3 sequence (DNA): TGTGCCAGCAGCTCCGGACTCCACACAGATACGCAGTATTTT. This encodes CASSSGLHTDTQYF.

The V and J genes are TRBV27 and TRBJ1-3; D remains unclear. The germline V gene has CDR1 MNHEY and CDR2 SMNVEV (reference sequence). Trimming cost V 6 bases and J 0 bases, with 18 bases left between them. The length of the CDR3 is 17 residues. CDR3 sequence (DNA): TGTGCCAGCAGCATGAGCGGCAATCCCATCTCTGGAAACACCATATATTTT. This translates into CASSMSGNPISGNTIYF.

The genes are TRBV7-9 and TRBJ1-6; 9 bases agree with TRBD1. Germline lookup yields CDR1 SEHNR and CDR2 FQNEAQ (reference sequence). This CDR3 is 15 amino acids long. V trimming: 1 base; J trimming: 10 bases; junction bases outside the gene matches: 5. In DNA form, the CDR3 reads TGTGCCAGCAGCTTAGGGGGACAGGGCAACTCACCCCTCCACTTT. The encoded protein is CASSLGGQGNSPLHF.

The chain uses TRBV6-6 and TRBJ2-7, with 8 bases identical to TRBD2. The CDR3 is made up of 15 amino acids. Per germline, CDR1 MNHNY and CDR2 SVGAGI (reference sequence). V lost 4 bases to trimming and J lost 2 bases; unmatched junction nucleotides: 7. CDR3 DNA: TGTGCCAGCAGTTTCGGTACTAGCGGTCCCTACGAGCAGTACTTC. Translating it yields CASSFGTSGPYEQYF.

V usage is TRBV7-3 and J usage is TRBJ2-2; D may be TRBD1 (5 bases). The germline V and J ends were trimmed by 5 bases and 7 bases, with 23 bases remaining between them. The CDR3 loop spans 17 amino acids. Germline CDR1 is SGHTA and CDR2 is FQGTGA. DNA for the CDR3: TGTGCCAGCAGCCCCGGCTCCCGGCCAAGAAGGGGCGGGGAGCTGTTTTTT. This codes for CASSPGSRPRRGGELFF.

The V call is TRBV27, the J call TRBJ2-3; 7 bases align to TRBD2. CDR3 length: 13 residues. V shed 5 bases and J 6 bases; nucleotides not matched to a gene: 5. Germline V CDR1 and CDR2: MNHEY, SMNVEV (reference sequence). The CDR3 DNA is TGTGCCAGCAGTCTCTCGCGGGGGGATACGCAGTATTTT. Its protein is CASSLSRGDTQYF.

The V call is TRBV7-3, the J call TRBJ2-3; tentative D call: TRBD1 (6 bases). The V gene lost 4 bases and the J gene lost 6 bases, with 11 bases spanning the gap. Germline V lookup: CDR1 SGHTA, CDR2 FQGTGA. The CDR3 sequence is 13 residues long. The CDR3 loop is CASSSPGEDTQYF. CDR3 sequence (DNA): TGTGCCAGCAGCTCCCCAGGGGAGGATACGCAGTATTTT.

The rearrangement links TRBV6-5 to TRBJ2-6; tentatively, D is TRBD2 (5 bases). In germline, CDR1 is MNHEY, CDR2 SVGAGI. This CDR3 has 15 amino acids. V lost 2 bases, J lost 1 base, and 6 bases lay in between. CDR3 coding DNA: TGTGCCAGCAGTTACCGGGATTCTGGGGCCAACGTCCTGACTTTC. Translating gives CASSYRDSGANVLTF.

V and J are TRBV5-1 and TRBJ2-2; 7 nucleotides agree with TRBD2. The ends lost 4 bases at V and 0 bases at J; junction bases unmatched: 3. The length of the CDR3 is 15 residues. Germline V gene lookup returns CDR1 SGHRS and CDR2 YFSETQ. This CDR3 reads CASSITSANTGELFF. CDR3 DNA: TGCGCCAGCAGCATAACTAGCGCGAACACCGGGGAGCTGTTTTTT.

This clone was observed a single time. The chain employs TRBV5-4 and TRBJ2-7; a weak D match, TRBD1 (6 bases). CDR1 SGHNT and CDR2 YYREEE come from the germline V gene (reference sequence). The CDR3 totals 13 residues. V lost 0 bases to trimming and J lost 6 bases, with 10 bases between them. CDR3 protein: CASSLGRTAEQYF. DNA for the CDR3: TGTGCCAGCAGCTTGGGGCGGACAGCCGAGCAGTACTTC.

The chain combines TRBV11-2 with TRBJ1-3; maybe TRBD1 (6 bases). Germline-derived CDR1 and CDR2 are SGHAT and FQNNGV. Trimming removed 0 bases from V and 4 bases from J, with 10 bases in between. The CDR3 spans 15 residues. The CDR3 sequence is CASSLEGASGNTIYF. CDR3 DNA: TGTGCCAGCAGCTTAGAGGGGGCTTCCGGAAACACCATATATTTT.

This chain uses TRBV10-2 with TRBJ2-1, with 13 bases aligning to TRBD2. The CDR3 spans 14 residues. The germline V gene has CDR1 WSHSY and CDR2 SAAADI. Trimming removed 6 bases from V and 8 bases from J; junction bases left unmatched: 4. This chain's CDR3 is CASRGLAGVYEQFF. The CDR3 nucleotides read TGCGCCAGCAGAGGACTAGCGGGAGTATATGAGCAGTTCTTC.

V gene TRBV19 combines with J gene TRBJ1-4; unclear D gene. CDR3 length equals 15 residues. Germline CDR1 LNHDA, CDR2 SQIVND (reference sequence). Trimming shortened V by 5 bases and J by 3 bases, and 13 bases separated the two germline ends. The CDR3 DNA reads as TGTGCCAGTAGTCCCAGTGGTCTGGCTAATGAAAAACTGTTTTTT. It specifies CASSPSGLANEKLFF.

V usage is TRBV12-3 or TRBV12-4 and J usage is TRBJ2-6; D ambiguous. Deletions cut 3 bases from V and 3 bases from J, with 3 bases between. There are 13 residues in the CDR3. The CDR3 spells CASSFSGANVLTF. The CDR3 DNA is TGTGCCAGCAGTTTTAGTGGGGCCAACGTCCTGACTTTC.

This clone was detected only once. The chain is built from TRBV19 and TRBJ2-2; 10 positions match TRBD1. V lost 1 base and J lost 5; bases outside the gene matches: 1. The CDR3 sequence is 15 residues long. CDR1 LNHDA and CDR2 SQIVND come from the germline V gene (reference sequence). The CDR3 loop reads CASSIVDRGTGELFF. CDR3 DNA: TGTGCCAGTAGTATAGTGGACAGGGGGACCGGGGAGCTGTTTTTT.

This clone was detected once. J is TRBJ2-5 and V is TRBV5-1, with TRBD2 identical over 16 bases. The CDR3 is 16 residues long. Germline V gives CDR1 SGHRS, CDR2 YFSETQ. The J segment lost 4 bases and the V segment lost 4 bases, leaving 4 bases of the junction unmatched. This CDR3 reads CASSPGLAGGLETQYF. CDR3 in DNA: TGCGCCAGCAGCCCGGGACTAGCGGGGGGGCTAGAGACCCAGTACTTC.

This chain uses TRBV11-2 with TRBJ1-1; TRBD1 might be the D (5 bases). The V gene's germline CDR1 is SGHAT and CDR2 FQNNGV. CDR3 length: 16 amino acids. Trimming cost V 5 bases and J 3 bases, with 19 bases left between them. Here the CDR3 DNA reads TGTGCCAGCAGCCCGAGCTTTAAGGGGATGGACACTGAAGCTTTCTTT. Amino acids: CASSPSFKGMDTEAFF. Complete variable domain (other parts from reference TRBV11-2 and TRBJ1-1): EAGVAQSPRYKIIEKRQSVAFWCNPISGHATLYWYQQILGQGPKLLIQFQNNGVVDDSQLPKDRFSAERLKGVDSTLKIQPAKLEDSAVYLCASSPSFKGMDTEAFFGQGTRLTVV.